Described below is a single T cell receptor (beta chain) sequence and its context. No antigen is known for it. This sample was included in a study of shared clonotypes between healthy human individuals. As for the study in general: With ages of 18 to 49, the donors were two women and three men.

In the source study's methods: Owing to the provision of junction-only sequences devoid of quality scores by immunoSEQ, filtering differed. The repertoire was sequenced with immunoSEQ multiplex PCR; TCRdb's copy has only in-frame clones and lacks some. V, J and clone size reflect that table, while D and trimming were determined from the DNA. The data contain roughly 2.5 million clones, just over 90% of them singletons. Study outcomes and limitations: Sequencing depth was a factor that was expected to affect clonotype sharing among donors.

The receptor comes from a man aged 18 to 35 in good health. The sequencing sample was made of naive CD4+ T cells sorted from blood. This sample's subset: CD45RA+ positively selected.

The CDR3 spells CASSSGPNTEAFF. CDR3 DNA: TGTGCCAGCAGCTCGGGACCGAACACTGAAGCTTTCTTT. The rearrangement joins TRBV7-9 to TRBJ1-1, with D possibly TRBD1 on 5 matching bases. The V end was cut by 4 bases, the J end by 1 base, with 7 bases between. Germline V CDR1 and CDR2: SEHNR, FQNEAQ (reference sequence). The CDR3 has 13 residues.